This T cell receptor beta chain came from a study of vaccination effects on CD4 cells after COVID-19 (dated by TCRdb to between 2021 and 2024). For the study in its entirety: Each participant received two doses of an mRNA SARS-CoV-2 vaccine, either BNT162b2 or mRNA-1273. In two convalescent patients, pre-vaccine samples were collected 16 days and one week ahead of the first dose, 142 and 148 days after COVID-19 diagnosis. SARS-CoV-2 spike-specific CD4+ TCR repertoires were compared before and after mRNA vaccination in COVID-19 convalescent patients and in infection-naive vaccine recipients. The full study included 10 to 11 COVID-19 convalescent patients and a few SARS-CoV-2-naive healthy vaccine recipients. Cultures from other donors in the study were sequenced with the Oncomine TCR Beta short-read assay on an Illumina iSeq 100.

Library preparation used the immunoSEQ multiplex PCR assay. DNA from the cultured, isolated CD4+ T cells was subjected to TCR beta CDR3 sequencing. For the original study's pipeline: Non-productive TCR sequences were removed, reads were trimmed to the CDR3 region, and CDR3s of at least 7 amino acids were retained. Antigen-specific clonotypes were identified with the MANAFEST web app by comparing expansion in peptide wells against reference cultures. For clones to be considered positive, expansion at FDR<0.05 versus reference and all other wells, an odds ratio above 5, and a frequency above 0.1% in two replicate wells were required. A clonotype was defined as cross-reactive if the clonotype was significantly expanded both in SARS-CoV-2 spike wells and in at least one common cold coronavirus spike condition. Levenshtein distance calculated with the stringdist R package was used to assess CDR3 similarity, and unrooted trees were constructed with ape in R 3.6.1. TCRdb provides this immuneACCESS table in a form limited to in-frame rearrangements. Some clones are lacking; in checked studies, under half of them reflect an unresolved V gene, and why the rest are absent is not known. That table supplies the V and J calls and clone size; D and trimming were determined from the DNA. Here the sample has about 26,000 clones; 70% to 80% occur a single time. The ten top clones hold approximately 16% of the sample.

This clone was seen a few times. The antigen this receptor binds is unknown. No base quality values were provided; no much bigger clone lies one nucleotide off. Overall study results and their limits: Marked clonal contraction was observed in both infection-induced and vaccine-induced clones at late post-vaccination timepoints, consistent with waning T cell responses. Only a small number of convalescent patients were included, and no early post-infection timepoints were available, which limited the study. In convalescent patients, the post-vaccine spike-reactive repertoire consisted mainly of new vaccine-induced clones, largely distinct from infection-induced clones.

In the ViraFEST assay, PBMC were stimulated with viral peptide pools, and antigen-specific CD4+ T cell clonotypes were then identified by expansion using TCR sequencing. After approximately eleven days of culture, CD4+ T cells were isolated with the EasySep CD4+ T cell isolation kit. Convalescent patients had PCR-confirmed SARS-CoV-2 infection between March and December 2020, before Alpha, Beta and Delta variants emerged in the United States. A few million PBMC per well were cultured with 9 to 10 ug/ml peptides in IMDM containing approximately 4.7% human AB serum, roughly 10 IU/ml IL-2 and gentamicin. Half of the culture medium was replaced with fresh IL-2-containing medium on days 3 and 7. Each peptide stimulation condition was cultured in triplicate wells unless otherwise noted. Using Ficoll-Paque Plus gradient centrifugation, PBMC were separated from whole blood and then either used fresh or cryopreserved at -140C. Overlapping peptide pools spanned the spike proteins of SARS-CoV-2 and the common cold coronaviruses HCoV-NL63, HCoV-OC43 and HCoV-229E. Genomic DNA was extracted from cultured CD4+ T cells with the QIAamp micro DNA kit.

Looking up the germline V gene yields CDR1 LGHNT and CDR2 FRNRAP. The trim is 1 base for V and 4 bases for J, with a gap of 7 bases between the germline ends. From cysteine to phenylalanine, the CDR3 is 13 amino acids long. The retained sequence is limited to the CDR3, 39 bases, with the frame set at the first base. The TCR sequence derives from a human donor who had a prior SARS-CoV-2 infection. The rearrangement combines TRBV12-5 with TRBJ1-1, with the D gene too uncertain to name. The specimen was CD4+ T cells from PBMCs cultured with HCoV-NL63 spike peptides, collected before COVID-19 vaccination. The cell subset or site label here, explained by the study, means: HCoV-NL63 spike overlapping peptide pool stimulation. The sequence in DNA is TGTGCTAGTGGTTTGGAGGTGGGCACTGAAGCTTTCTTT. This yields the protein CASGLEVGTEAFF.